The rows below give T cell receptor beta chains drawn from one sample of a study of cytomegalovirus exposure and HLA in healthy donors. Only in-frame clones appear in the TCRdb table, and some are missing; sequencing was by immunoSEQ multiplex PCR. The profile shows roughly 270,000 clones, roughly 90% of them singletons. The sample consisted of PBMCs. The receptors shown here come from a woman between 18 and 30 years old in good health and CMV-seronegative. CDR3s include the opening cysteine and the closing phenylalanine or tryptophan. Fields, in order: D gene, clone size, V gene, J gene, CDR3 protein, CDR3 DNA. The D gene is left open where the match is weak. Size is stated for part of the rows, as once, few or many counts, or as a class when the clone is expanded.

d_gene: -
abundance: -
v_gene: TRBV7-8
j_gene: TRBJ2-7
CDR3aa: CASSLLTTQRDEQYF
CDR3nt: TGTGCCAGCAGCTTACTCACGACCCAGCGGGACGAGCAGTACTTC

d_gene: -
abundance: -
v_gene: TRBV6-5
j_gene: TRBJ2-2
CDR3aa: CASSYSRAVNTGELFF
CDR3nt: TGTGCCAGCAGTTACTCGAGGGCGGTCAACACCGGGGAGCTGTTTTTT

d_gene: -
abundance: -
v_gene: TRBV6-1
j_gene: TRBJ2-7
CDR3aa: CASSEVQTGTYEQYF
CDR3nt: TGTGCCAGCAGTGAGGTACAAACAGGGACCTACGAGCAGTACTTC

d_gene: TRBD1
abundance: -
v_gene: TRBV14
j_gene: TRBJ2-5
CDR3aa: CASSQVRETGFGETQYF
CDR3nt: TGTGCCAGCAGCCAAGTTCGTGAGACAGGGTTCGGAGAGACCCAGTACTTC

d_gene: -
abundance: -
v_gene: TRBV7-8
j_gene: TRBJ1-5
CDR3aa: CASSPLGNNQPQHF
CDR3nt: TGTGCCAGCAGCCCCCTCGGTAACAATCAGCCCCAGCATTTT

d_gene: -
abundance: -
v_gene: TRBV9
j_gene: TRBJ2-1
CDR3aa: CASSVGGGSVEFF
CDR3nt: -

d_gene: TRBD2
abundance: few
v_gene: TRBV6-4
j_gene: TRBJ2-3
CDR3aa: CASSGTSGTDTQYF
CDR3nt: TGTGCCAGCAGTGGAACTAGCGGCACAGATACGCAGTATTTT

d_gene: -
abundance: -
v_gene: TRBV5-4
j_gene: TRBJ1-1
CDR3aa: CASSLDQLMNTEAFF
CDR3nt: TGTGCCAGCAGCTTGGATCAACTAATGAACACTGAAGCTTTCTTT

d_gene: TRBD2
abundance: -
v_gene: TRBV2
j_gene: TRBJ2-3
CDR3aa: CATQRERIDTQYF
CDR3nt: TGTGCCACCCAGCGGGAGAGAATAGATACGCAGTATTTT

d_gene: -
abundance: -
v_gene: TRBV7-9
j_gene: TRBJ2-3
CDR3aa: CASSLVRTDTQYF
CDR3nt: TGTGCCAGCAGCTTAGTCAGGACAGATACGCAGTATTTT

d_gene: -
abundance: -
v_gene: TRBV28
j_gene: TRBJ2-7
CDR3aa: CASSFLRDSYEQYF
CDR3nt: TGTGCCAGCAGTTTCCTTCGGGACTCCTACGAGCAGTACTTC

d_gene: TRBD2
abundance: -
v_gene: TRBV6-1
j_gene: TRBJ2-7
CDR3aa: CASSEVLAGGPRVDEQYF
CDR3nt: TGTGCCAGCAGTGAAGTCCTAGCGGGAGGGCCAAGGGTAGACGAGCAGTACTTC

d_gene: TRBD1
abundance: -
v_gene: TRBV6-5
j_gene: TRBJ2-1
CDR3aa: CASSYRQGAIFF
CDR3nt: TGTGCCAGCAGTTATCGACAGGGGGCGATTTTCTTC

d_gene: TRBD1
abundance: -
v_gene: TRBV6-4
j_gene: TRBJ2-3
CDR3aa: CASSRTGGADTQYF
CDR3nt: TGTGCCAGCAGTAGGACAGGGGGCGCAGATACGCAGTATTTT

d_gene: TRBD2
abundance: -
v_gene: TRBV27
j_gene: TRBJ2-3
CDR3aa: CASSFTRVLAGAYADTQYF
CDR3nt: TGTGCCAGCAGTTTTACCCGAGTACTAGCGGGAGCATACGCAGATACGCAGTATTTT

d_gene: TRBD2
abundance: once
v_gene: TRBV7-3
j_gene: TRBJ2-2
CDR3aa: CASSPRDYPNTGELFF
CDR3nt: TGTGCCAGCAGCCCGAGGGACTATCCGAACACCGGGGAGCTGTTTTTT

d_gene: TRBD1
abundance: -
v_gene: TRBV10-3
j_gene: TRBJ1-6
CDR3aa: CAIRGQESDTLHF
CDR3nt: TGTGCCATCAGGGGACAGGAATCCGACACCCTCCACTTT

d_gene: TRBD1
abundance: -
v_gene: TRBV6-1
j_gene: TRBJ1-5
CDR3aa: CASSPDRERPQHF
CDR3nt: TGTGCCAGCAGTCCCGACAGGGAGAGACCCCAGCATTTT

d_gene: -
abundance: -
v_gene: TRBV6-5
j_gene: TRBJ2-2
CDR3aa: CASSYQRRLNTGELFF
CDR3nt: TGTGCCAGCAGTTATCAACGTCGACTAAACACCGGGGAGCTGTTTTTT

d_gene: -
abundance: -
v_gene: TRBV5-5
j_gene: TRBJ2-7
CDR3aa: CASSLVTGVEQYF
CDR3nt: TGTGCCAGCAGCTTGGTAACGGGGGTCGAGCAGTACTTC

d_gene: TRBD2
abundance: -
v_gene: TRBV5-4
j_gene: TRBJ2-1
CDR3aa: CASSLDLAGYNEQFF
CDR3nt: TGTGCCAGCAGCTTGGACCTAGCGGGATACAATGAGCAGTTCTTC

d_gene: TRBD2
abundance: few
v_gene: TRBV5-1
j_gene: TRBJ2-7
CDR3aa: CASTPPGLAGGYEQYF
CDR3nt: TGCGCCAGCACGCCCCCAGGACTAGCGGGAGGCTACGAGCAGTACTTC

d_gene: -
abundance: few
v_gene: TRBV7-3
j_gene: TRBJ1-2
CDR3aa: CASSLESGAHGYTF
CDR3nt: TGTGCCAGCAGCTTAGAATCTGGGGCGCACGGCTACACCTTC

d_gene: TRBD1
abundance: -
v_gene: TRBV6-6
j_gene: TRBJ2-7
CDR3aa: CASSYSPGQKAYEQYF
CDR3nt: TGTGCCAGCAGTTACTCGCCGGGACAGAAAGCCTACGAGCAGTACTTC

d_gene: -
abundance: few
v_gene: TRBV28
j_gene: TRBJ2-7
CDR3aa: CASSLLDSSYEQYF
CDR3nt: TGTGCCAGCAGTTTACTGGACAGCTCCTACGAGCAGTACTTC

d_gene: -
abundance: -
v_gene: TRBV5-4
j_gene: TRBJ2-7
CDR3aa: CASSLPGGGSGSYEQYF
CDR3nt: TGTGCCAGCAGCTTGCCCGGGGGCGGGAGCGGCTCCTACGAGCAGTACTTC

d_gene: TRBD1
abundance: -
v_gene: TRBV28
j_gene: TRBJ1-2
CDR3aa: CAGGTGGLDGYTF
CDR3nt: TGTGCCGGAGGGACAGGGGGTTTAGATGGCTACACCTTC

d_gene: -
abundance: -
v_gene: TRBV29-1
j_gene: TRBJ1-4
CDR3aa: CSAFGAEEKLFF
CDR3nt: TGCAGCGCTTTTGGGGCGGAAGAAAAACTGTTTTTT

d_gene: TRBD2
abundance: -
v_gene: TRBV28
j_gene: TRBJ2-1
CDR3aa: CASSLLSSGSVDEQFF
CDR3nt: TGTGCCAGCAGTTTACTCTCTAGCGGGAGTGTCGATGAGCAGTTCTTC

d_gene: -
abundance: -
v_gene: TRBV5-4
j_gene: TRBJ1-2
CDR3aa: CASSLPVGDGYTF
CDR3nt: TGTGCCAGCAGCCTCCCGGTCGGGGATGGCTACACCTTC

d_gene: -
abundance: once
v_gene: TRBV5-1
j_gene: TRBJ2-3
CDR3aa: CASSFGVTTDTQYF
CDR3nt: TGCGCCAGCAGCTTCGGGGTCACCACAGATACGCAGTATTTT

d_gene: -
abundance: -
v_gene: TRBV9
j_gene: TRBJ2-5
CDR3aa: CASSAQETQYF
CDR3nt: TGTGCCAGCAGCGCACAAGAGACCCAGTACTTC

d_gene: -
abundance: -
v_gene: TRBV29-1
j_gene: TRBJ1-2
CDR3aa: CSVDTLAGNYGYTF
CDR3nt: TGCAGCGTTGATACTCTCGCCGGTAACTATGGCTACACCTTC

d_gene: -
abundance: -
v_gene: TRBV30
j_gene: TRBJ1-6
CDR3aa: CAWSVPGQYNSPLHF
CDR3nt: TGTGCCTGGAGTGTCCCGGGACAATATAATTCACCCCTCCACTTT

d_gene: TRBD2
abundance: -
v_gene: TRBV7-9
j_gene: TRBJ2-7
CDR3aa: CASSLKVEGFAGASYEQYF
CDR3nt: TGTGCCAGCAGCTTAAAGGTTGAGGGTTTTGCGGGAGCCTCCTACGAGCAGTACTTC

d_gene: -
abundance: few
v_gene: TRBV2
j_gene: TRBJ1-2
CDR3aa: CASSVEENYGYTF
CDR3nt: TGTGCCAGCAGTGTGGAGGAAAACTATGGCTACACCTTC

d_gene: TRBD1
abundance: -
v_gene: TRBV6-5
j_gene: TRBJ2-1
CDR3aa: CASRSDRVSYNEQFF
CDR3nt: TGTGCCAGCAGATCGGACAGGGTGTCTTACAATGAGCAGTTCTTC

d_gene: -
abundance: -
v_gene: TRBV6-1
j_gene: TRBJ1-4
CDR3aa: CASMADREKLFF
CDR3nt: TGTGCCAGCATGGCCGACAGGGAAAAACTGTTTTTT

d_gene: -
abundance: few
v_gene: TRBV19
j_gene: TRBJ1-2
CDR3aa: CASQPRTSYGYTF
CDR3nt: TGTGCCAGTCAACCTAGGACATCATATGGCTACACCTTC

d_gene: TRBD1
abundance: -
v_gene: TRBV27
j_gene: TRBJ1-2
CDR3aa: CASAHPTGGSGYTF
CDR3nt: TGTGCCAGCGCCCACCCCACAGGGGGCAGTGGCTACACCTTC

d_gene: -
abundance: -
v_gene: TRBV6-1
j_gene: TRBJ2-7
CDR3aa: CASRTQVSSSYEQYF
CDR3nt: TGTGCCAGCAGAACCCAGGTTTCTTCGTCCTACGAGCAGTACTTC

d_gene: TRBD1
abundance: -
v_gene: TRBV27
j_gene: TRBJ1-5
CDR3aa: CASSATGLSNQPQHF
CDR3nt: TGTGCCAGCAGTGCGACAGGGCTTAGCAATCAGCCCCAGCATTTT

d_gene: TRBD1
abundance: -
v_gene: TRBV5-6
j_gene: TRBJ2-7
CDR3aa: CASSFVGQGGSEQYF
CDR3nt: TGTGCCAGCAGCTTCGTTGGACAGGGGGGATCCGAGCAGTACTTC

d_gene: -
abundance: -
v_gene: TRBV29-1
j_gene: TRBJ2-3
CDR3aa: CSVQPGSDTQYF
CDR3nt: TGCAGCGTTCAACCAGGGTCAGATACGCAGTATTTT

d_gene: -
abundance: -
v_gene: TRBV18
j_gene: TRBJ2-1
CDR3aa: CASSRESSYNEQFF
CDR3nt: TGTGCCAGCTCACGGGAGAGCTCCTACAATGAGCAGTTCTTC